This entry lists 25 T cell receptor beta chains sequenced from one sample in a study of T cell responses to AZD1222 COVID-19 vaccine. The assay was immunoSEQ multiplex PCR, and TCRdb's table has in-frame clones only and misses some. Found here are 84,000 or so clones, 87% of them singletons; the top ten hold about 1.6%. Source: peripheral blood, taken on day 0 of AZD1222 vaccination. The receptors shown here come from an adult in good health.

J is TRBJ1-1 and V is TRBV18, with unresolved D. Germline-derived CDR1 and CDR2 are KGHSH and LQKENI. CDR3 length equals 11 residues. V shed 6 bases and J shed 6 bases, with 8 bases lying between them. The CDR3 protein is CASSGTAEAFF. CDR3 DNA: TGTGCCAGCTCTGGAACAGCTGAAGCTTTCTTT.

This clone was observed a single time. V is TRBV27 and J is TRBJ2-7, with TRBD2 matching 11 bases. The CDR3 loop spans 18 amino acids. Per germline, CDR1 MNHEY and CDR2 SMNVEV (reference sequence). The junction had 14 bases not matched to a gene; V was cut back by 6 bases and J by 1 base. The CDR3 region is CASRARSTSGRSSYEQYF. In DNA form, the CDR3 reads TGTGCCAGCAGAGCCAGGAGTACTAGCGGGAGATCATCCTACGAGCAGTACTTC.

CDR3 region: CAIQVGLVGTEAFF. CDR3 coding DNA: TGTGCCATCCAGGTAGGACTGGTCGGCACTGAAGCTTTCTTT. The genes are TRBV10-3 and TRBJ1-1; D unresolved. CDR1 is ENHRY, CDR2 SYGVKD, per germline. Trimming took off 8 bases at V and 4 bases at J, with 17 bases between the two ends. This CDR3 is built from 14 residues.

This chain links TRBV10-1 with TRBJ1-1; D not certain. Germline CDR1 reads WNHNN; CDR2 reads SYGVQD (reference sequence). The CDR3 has 15 amino acids. Trimming stripped 0 bases from V and 7 bases from J, with 15 bases between. The CDR3 here is CASSESTRGRFEAFF. DNA of the CDR3: TGCGCCAGCAGTGAGTCGACTCGAGGACGGTTTGAAGCTTTCTTT.

The chain employs TRBV5-4 and TRBJ2-1, with D possibly called TRBD1 or TRBD2 (5 bases each). The V and J ends lost 4 bases and 0 bases respectively, with 17 bases between them. Per the germline V gene, CDR1 is SGHNT and CDR2 is YYREEE (reference sequence). The CDR3 loop spans 17 amino acids. The CDR3, as DNA: TGTGCCAGCAGCGCGTCCGGGACGGCGAGCTCCTACAATGAGCAGTTCTTC. Protein: CASSASGTASSYNEQFF.

CDR3 DNA sequence: TGTGCCAGCAGTGTAGGACTTTCCACAGATACGCAGTATTTT. Translation: CASSVGLSTDTQYF. The rearrangement uses TRBV2 and TRBJ2-3; weak D call: TRBD2 (5 bases). V gave up 4 bases and J gave up 2 bases, with 10 bases separating them. Germline loops: CDR1 SNHLY, CDR2 FYNNEI. This CDR3 has 14 residues.

This chain uses TRBV7-8 with TRBJ2-1, with D perhaps TRBD1 or TRBD2 (5 bases each). V lost 3 bases and J lost 1, with 13 bases in between. The CDR3 covers 16 residues. CDR1 and CDR2 (germline): SGHVS, FQNEAQ. The CDR3 loop reads CASSFGTGRSYNEQFF. The CDR3 bases are TGTGCCAGCAGCTTTGGGACGGGAAGGTCCTACAATGAGCAGTTCTTC. The full variable domain, with the rest looked up from reference TRBV7-8 and TRBJ2-1, is GAGVSQSPRYKVAKRGQDVALRCDPISGHVSLFWYQQALGQGPEFLTYFQNEAQLDKSGLPSDRFFAERPEGSVSTLKIQRTQQEDSAVYLCASSFGTGRSYNEQFFGPGTRLTVL.

This chain uses TRBV27 with TRBJ1-1; no clear D gene. From germline, CDR1 is MNHEY and CDR2 SMNVEV (reference sequence). CDR3 length: 13 amino acids. The V and J ends lost 9 bases and 0 bases respectively, with 11 bases between them. The CDR3 DNA is TGTGCCAGTCGTGCCCGGATGAACACTGAAGCTTTCTTT. It specifies CASRARMNTEAFF.

V usage is TRBV28 and J usage is TRBJ1-2; D unresolved. This CDR3 is 11 amino acids long. V was shortened by 4 bases and J by 2 bases, with 2 bases between the two germline ends. Germline values: CDR1 MDHEN, CDR2 SYDVKM. The CDR3 DNA reads TGTGCCAGCAGTTCGAACTATGGCTACACCTTC. Amino acid sequence: CASSSNYGYTF.

In its sample, this clone was seen once. The CDR3 is CASRSTSGRRTGELFF. CDR3 sequence (DNA): TGTGCCAGCAGATCGACTAGCGGGAGGAGGACCGGGGAGCTGTTTTTT. The rearrangement links TRBV11-2 to TRBJ2-2, with 13 bases that match TRBD2. The V gene's germline CDR1 is SGHAT and CDR2 FQNNGV. The ends lost 6 bases at V and 5 bases at J; junction bases unmatched: 6. This CDR3 contains 16 residues.

The chain has TRBV21-1 and TRBJ1-2; the DNA was not compared with TRBD1, the D call given in the table. TRBV21-1 is reported as a pseudogene. The CDR3 has 12 amino acids. The CDR3 region has the DNA TGTGCCAGCAGTACAGGGGGCGATGGCTACACCTTC. This encodes CASSTGGDGYTF.

This chain uses TRBV5-5 with TRBJ2-1, with D perhaps matching TRBD1 (5 bases). CDR1 and CDR2 from the germline V gene are SGHKS and YYEKEE (reference sequence). The CDR3 consists of 15 residues. The V and J ends lost 0 bases and 4 bases respectively, with 11 bases between them. The CDR3, as DNA: TGTGCCAGCAGCTTGGGGCAAGGGGCATACAATGAGCAGTTCTTC. Residues: CASSLGQGAYNEQFF.

V is TRBV2 and J is TRBJ2-7; a possible D gene is TRBD1 (5 bases). Trimming left V 5 bases short and J 6 bases short, with 11 bases between. CDR1 SNHLY and CDR2 FYNNEI come from the germline V gene. This CDR3 has 12 amino acids. The CDR3 bases are TGTGCCAGCAGTTTAACAGGTTCCGAGCAGTACTTC. Translated, it gives CASSLTGSEQYF.

This chain connects TRBV3-1 (or the pseudogene TRBV3-2) to TRBJ2-4; D not resolved. V lost 0 bases and J 0 bases, leaving 15 bases between the germline ends. Germline V gene lookup returns CDR1 LGHDT and CDR2 YNNKEL (reference sequence). The CDR3 runs 18 residues. CDR3 nucleotide sequence: TGTGCCAGCAGCCAAGAAGGGATGAGCTCGAGAGCCAAAAACATTCAGTACTTC. It is translated as CASSQEGMSSRAKNIQYF.

This clone showed up just once. V is TRBV18 and J is TRBJ2-3, with D possibly being TRBD1 (5 bases). In germline, CDR1 is KGHSH, CDR2 LQKENI. This CDR3 is built from 14 residues. Deletions cut 3 bases from V and 2 bases from J, with 9 bases between. The DNA for the CDR3 is TGTGCCAGCTCACCCGACAGCTCCACAGATACGCAGTATTTT. This translates into CASSPDSSTDTQYF.

This clone was observed a single time. The sample has other DNA sequences that encode this CDR3 too. This rearrangement joins TRBV12-3 or TRBV12-4 to TRBJ2-2; TRBD1 is a possible D gene (5 bases). The germline V and J ends were trimmed by 6 bases and 5 bases, with 7 bases remaining between them. The CDR3 spans 12 residues. The CDR3 loop is CASSQGTGELFF. The CDR3 DNA reads as TGTGCCAGCAGCCAGGGAACCGGGGAGCTGTTTTTT.

The chain combines TRBV30 with TRBJ2-7; D may match TRBD1 or TRBD2 (5 bases each). CDR3 length: 12 amino acids. Germline assignment: CDR1 GTSNPN and CDR2 SVGIG (reference sequence). V lost 2 bases and J lost 8, with 13 bases in between. CDR3 protein: CAWSMPGAQQYF. The DNA of the CDR3 is TGTGCCTGGAGTATGCCCGGGGCGCAGCAGTACTTC.

The chain has TRBV29-1 and TRBJ2-1, with 9 bases fitting TRBD2. This CDR3 has 14 residues. Germline lookup yields CDR1 SQVTM and CDR2 ANQGSEA. V was pared by 8 bases and J by 4 bases, with 9 bases of the junction left unmatched. The CDR3 DNA sequence: TGCAGCACAGGTCTAGCGGGGACTTACAATGAGCAGTTCTTC. Protein: CSTGLAGTYNEQFF.

The CDR3 reads CASSPGLKGQYF. CDR3 nucleotides: TGTGCCAGCTCACCGGGTCTAAAGGGGCAGTACTTC. This sequence joins TRBV18 and TRBJ2-7; D gene ambiguous. The germline V gene encodes CDR1 KGHSH and CDR2 LQKENI. This CDR3 contains 12 residues. The V and J ends lost 3 bases and 9 bases respectively, with 12 bases between them.

The rearrangement uses TRBV6-5 and TRBJ1-1; no reliable D call. The V gene lost 2 bases and the J gene lost 3 bases, with 13 bases spanning the gap. The CDR3 extends over 15 amino acids. Germline V lookup: CDR1 MNHEY, CDR2 SVGAGI. The CDR3 coding sequence is TGTGCCAGCAGTTACGATATAGGAAGGGACACTGAAGCTTTCTTT. Translation gives CASSYDIGRDTEAFF.

The chain couples TRBV6-5 to TRBJ1-2, with TRBD1 identical over 8 bases. V lost 2 bases, J lost 7 bases, and 6 bases stayed unmatched. The germline gives CDR1 MNHEY, CDR2 SVGAGI. CDR3 length equals 14 residues. DNA of the CDR3: TGTGCCAGCAGTTACCGGGACAGGCCTCTTGGCTACACCTTC. Translating gives CASSYRDRPLGYTF.

The rearrangement links TRBV3-1 (or the pseudogene TRBV3-2) to TRBJ1-5; D might be TRBD1 (5 bases). Germline V gene sequence: CDR1 LGHDT, CDR2 YNNKEL (reference sequence). Between the trimmed V and J ends, which lost 2 bases and 0 bases, there was a span of 20 bases. CDR3 length equals 19 residues. CDR3 bases: TGTGCCAGCAGCCAATGGTCCGGGACGGACACGTCTAGCAATCAGCCCCAGCATTTT. Its translation is CASSQWSGTDTSSNQPQHF.

This clone was seen a few times. The chain couples TRBV7-9 to TRBJ1-2; TRBD1 aligns across 8 bases. CDR1 and CDR2 from the germline V gene are SEHNR and FQNEAQ (reference sequence). This CDR3 has 16 residues. The V and J ends lost 4 bases and 0 bases, in that order; junction bases with no gene match: 7. The CDR3 spells CASSSEGQAANYGYTF. The CDR3, as DNA: TGTGCCAGCAGCTCCGAGGGACAGGCCGCTAACTATGGCTACACCTTC.

The V and J genes are TRBV19 and TRBJ2-2; the match to TRBD2 covers 8 bases. The CDR3 consists of 17 residues. The V gene's germline CDR1 is LNHDA and CDR2 SQIVND (reference sequence). The V segment lost 3 bases and the J segment 1 base; nucleotides outside the gene matches: 7. Here the CDR3 reads CASSIGFLAGNTGELFF. The DNA for the CDR3 is TGTGCCAGTAGTATTGGATTCCTAGCGGGGAACACCGGGGAGCTGTTTTTT.

This clone was recorded only once. The CDR3 reads CASASGRDTDTQYF. In nucleotides, the CDR3 is TGCGCCAGCGCTTCGGGTAGAGACACAGATACGCAGTATTTT. V is TRBV5-1 and J is TRBJ2-3; D is undetermined. The V and J ends lost 7 bases and 2 bases respectively, with 14 bases between them. There are 14 residues in the CDR3. Germline CDR1 is SGHRS and CDR2 is YFSETQ.